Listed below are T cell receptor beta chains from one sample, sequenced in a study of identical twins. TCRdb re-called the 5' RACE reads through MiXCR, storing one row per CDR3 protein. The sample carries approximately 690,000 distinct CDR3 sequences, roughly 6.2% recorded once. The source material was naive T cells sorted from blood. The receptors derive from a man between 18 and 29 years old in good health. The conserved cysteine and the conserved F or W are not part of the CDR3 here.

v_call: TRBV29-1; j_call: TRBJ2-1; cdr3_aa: SVEYRLAGPAGQF
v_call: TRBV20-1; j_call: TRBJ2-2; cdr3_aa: SARRLAVNTGELF
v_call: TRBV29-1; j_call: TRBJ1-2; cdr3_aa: SVRYTSYYGYT
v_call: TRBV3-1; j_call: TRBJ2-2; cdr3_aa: ASSQTTSGSAGELF
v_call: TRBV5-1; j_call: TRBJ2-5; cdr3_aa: ASSSWTAQETQY
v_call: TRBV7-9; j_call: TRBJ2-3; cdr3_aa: ASSFDNTDTQY
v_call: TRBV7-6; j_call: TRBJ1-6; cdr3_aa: ASSSSRDREDGSPLH
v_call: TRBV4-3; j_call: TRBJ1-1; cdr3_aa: ASSLSSDNTEAF
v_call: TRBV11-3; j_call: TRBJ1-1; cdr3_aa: ASSQGTSEAF
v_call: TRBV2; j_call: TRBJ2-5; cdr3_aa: ASSVKQETQY
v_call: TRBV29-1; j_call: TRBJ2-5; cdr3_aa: SGKRGNQETQY
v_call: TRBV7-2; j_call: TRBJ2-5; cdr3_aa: ASNLAAPRPGETQY
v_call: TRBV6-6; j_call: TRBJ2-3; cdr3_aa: ASFTGGLDTQY
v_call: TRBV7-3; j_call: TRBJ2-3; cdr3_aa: ASSPAFSGRGTDTQY
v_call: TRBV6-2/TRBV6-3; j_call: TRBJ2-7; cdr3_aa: ASALTRLYEQY
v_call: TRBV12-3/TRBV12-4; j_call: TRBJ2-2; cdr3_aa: ASRASGTGGTGELF
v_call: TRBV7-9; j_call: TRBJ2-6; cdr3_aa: ASSRSLA
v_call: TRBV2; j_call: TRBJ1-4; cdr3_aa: ASSDLNEKLF
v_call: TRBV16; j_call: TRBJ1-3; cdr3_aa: ASSQSRTIY
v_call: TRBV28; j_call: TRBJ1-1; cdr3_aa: ASSLERGRADTEAF
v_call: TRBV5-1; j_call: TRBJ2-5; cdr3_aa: ASSLGTGDQETQY
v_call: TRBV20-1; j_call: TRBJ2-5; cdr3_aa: SATDPGDPKETQY
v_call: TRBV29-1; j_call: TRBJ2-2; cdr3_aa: SVDGGARLF
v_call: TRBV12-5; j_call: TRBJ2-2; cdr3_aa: AKGEGTGELF
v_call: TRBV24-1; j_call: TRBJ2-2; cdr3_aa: ATSDSWTSVTGELF
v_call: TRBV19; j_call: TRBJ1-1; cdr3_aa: ASRGAPMNTEAF